A single sample is the source of the 6 T cell receptor beta chains below, sequenced in a study of cytomegalovirus exposure and HLA in healthy donors (dated by TCRdb to 2017 to 2019). The method behind the library was the immunoSEQ multiplex PCR assay. A mixture of 60 forward primers for TCR Vbeta segments and 13 reverse primers for TCR Jbeta segments was used in the multiplex PCR. TCRdb carries this immuneACCESS record with in-frame sequences only. Its versions omit some clonotypes, under half of them owing to an unresolved V gene in the studies checked, with the rest unexplained. Across this sample there are about 170,000 clones, with about 85% seen only once. The leading ten clones occupy around 4.3% of the sample. The sequencing sample was made of PBMCs. The receptor source for this set is a woman in her fifties or sixties in good health and CMV-seropositive.

This clone was observed a few times. The chain joins TRBV27 to TRBJ2-7; 12 bases match TRBD1. This CDR3 has 14 residues. The germline CDR1 and CDR2 sequences are MNHEY and SMNVEV (reference sequence). The V and J ends lost 6 bases and 9 bases, in that order; junction bases with no gene match: 9. The CDR3 DNA reads TGTGCCAGCAGGGGACCGGGACAGGGGGCGGGGCAGTACTTC. Amino acid sequence: CASRGPGQGAGQYF.

The chain carries TRBV7-9 and TRBJ2-5; the match to TRBD2 covers 10 bases. The CDR3 covers 15 residues. Germline CDR1 and CDR2: SEHNR and FQNEAQ (reference sequence). Germline trimming cut 5 bases from V and 5 bases from J; bases unmatched to any gene: 8. CDR3 nucleotide sequence: TGTGCCAGCAGCGGGCTAGCGGGAGCTAGGGAGACCCAGTACTTC. Protein product: CASSGLAGARETQYF.

The chain couples TRBV27 to TRBJ2-3; TRBD2 is a possible D gene (5 bases). The CDR3 runs 15 residues. Per germline, CDR1 MNHEY and CDR2 SMNVEV (reference sequence). Trimming cost V 6 bases and J 5 bases, with 18 bases left between them. In DNA form, the CDR3 reads TGTGCCAGCAGGGAGCAGCTTTCACGGGAAGATACGCAGTATTTT. Amino acids: CASREQLSREDTQYF.

For this clone: Other DNA sequences from this sample encode an identical CDR3 as well. The V call is TRBV15, the J call TRBJ2-7; D ambiguous. CDR1 is LNHNV, CDR2 YYDKDF, per germline (reference sequence). The germline V and J ends were trimmed by 0 bases and 1 base, with 4 bases remaining between them. This CDR3 contains 13 residues. CDR3 nucleotides: TGTGCCACCAGCAGAGACCGTTCCTACGAGCAGTACTTC. Residues: CATSRDRSYEQYF. Looking up the rest from reference TRBV15 and TRBJ2-7 gives the full variable domain: DAMVIQNPRYQVTQFGKPVTLSCSQTLNHNVMYWYQQKSSQAPKLLFHYYDKDFNNEADTPDNFQSRRPNTSFCFLDIRSPGLGDTAMYLCATSRDRSYEQYFGPGTRLTVT.

The J gene is TRBJ1-2, the V gene TRBV6-5; D might be TRBD1 (5 bases). Looked up from germline, CDR1 is MNHEY and CDR2 is SVGAGI. The CDR3 is 15 residues long. Trimming took 4 bases from V and 6 from J, leaving 18 bases between them. The CDR3 DNA reads as TGTGCCAGCAGTTCCACCCTAAGCAGGGTCCATGGCTACACCTTC. This gives the protein CASSSTLSRVHGYTF.

The chain couples TRBV23-1 to TRBJ1-3; D is unclear. TRBV23-1 is an ORF, and what it does is uncertain. This CDR3 region has 18 residues. Trimming removed 1 base from V and 0 bases from J, with 16 bases in between. The CDR3 here is CASSQLRGILNSGNTIYF. CDR3 nucleotides: TGCGCCAGCAGTCAATTGAGAGGGATTCTCAACTCTGGAAACACCATATATTTT.